The next 17 T cell receptor beta chains were all read from a single sample in a study of T cells in tumors after PD-1 blockade. Data came from immunoSEQ multiplex PCR; TCRdb stores just in-frame clones and leaves some out. The profile covers tens of thousands of clones, with under 85% appearing a single time and over 7.5% taken by the ten largest. This sample comprised PBMCs, obtained before anti-PD-1 therapy. All receptors come from a human donor with advanced basal cell or squamous cell carcinoma (not recorded which).

The genes are TRBV3-1 (or the pseudogene TRBV3-2) and TRBJ2-7, with D possibly matching TRBD2 (5 bases). CDR1 and CDR2 (germline): LGHDT, YNNKEL (reference sequence). With 4 bases removed from V and 7 bases from J, the gap between germline ends came to 8 bases. The CDR3 has 11 residues. The CDR3 region has the DNA TGTGCCAGCAGCCCGGGGTGGGAGCAGTACTTC. It translates to CASSPGWEQYF.

The chain recombines TRBV3-1 (or the pseudogene TRBV3-2) with TRBJ2-1; tentatively, D is TRBD1 (5 bases). The germline V and J ends were trimmed by 3 bases and 7 bases, with 19 bases remaining between them. Germline loops: CDR1 LGHDT, CDR2 YNNKEL (reference sequence). The CDR3 extends over 16 amino acids. The CDR3 DNA follows: TGTGCCAGCAGCCAGTATCAGGGCCCTCCCGTGAATGAGCAGTTCTTC. Its translation is CASSQYQGPPVNEQFF.

V is TRBV29-1 and J is TRBJ2-7; D is ambiguous. CDR3 length: 11 amino acids. Trimming shortened V by 6 bases and J by 6 bases, and 12 bases separated the two germline ends. CDR1 SQVTM and CDR2 ANQGSEA come from the germline V gene. CDR3 protein: CSVTQGGEQYF. As DNA, the CDR3 is TGCAGCGTCACCCAAGGTGGCGAGCAGTACTTC.

The CDR3, as DNA: TGTGCCAGTAGTATAGATCTTAGGAGATGGGAAAAACTGTTTTTT. As protein: CASSIDLRRWEKLFF. The chain couples TRBV19 to TRBJ1-4; D remains unclear. Germline V lookup: CDR1 LNHDA, CDR2 SQIVND (reference sequence). CDR3 size: 15 residues. Trimming took off 0 bases at V and 8 bases at J, with 13 bases between the two ends.

The chain joins TRBV19 to TRBJ1-4; D is uncertain. CDR1 is LNHDA and CDR2 is SQIVND in the germline V gene (reference sequence). V was cut by 4 bases and J by 4 bases, with 16 bases left in between. CDR3 length equals 16 residues. In DNA form, the CDR3 reads TGTGCCAGTAGTACCCTGTCTTCGGGTAATAATGAAAAACTGTTTTTT. Translation gives CASSTLSSGNNEKLFF.

The chain is built from TRBV27 and TRBJ2-1; 9 bases match TRBD2. This CDR3 is built from 16 residues. With 0 bases clipped from V and 7 bases from J, the junction kept 7 bases outside the gene matches. Germline-derived CDR1 and CDR2 are MNHEY and SMNVEV (reference sequence). CDR3 in amino acids: CASSLSASGAFNEQFF. The DNA for the CDR3 is TGTGCCAGCAGTTTATCCGCTAGCGGGGCATTTAATGAGCAGTTCTTC.

In its sample, this clone was seen a few times. The chain carries TRBV29-1 and TRBJ2-3; D is uncertain. The germline V and J ends were trimmed by 3 bases and 4 bases, with 2 bases remaining between them. CDR3 length: 10 amino acids. Germline V lookup: CDR1 SQVTM, CDR2 ANQGSEA. CDR3 sequence reads: CSVEADTQYF. The DNA for the CDR3 is TGCAGCGTTGAGGCAGATACGCAGTATTTT.

This clone was seen just once. The CDR3 region is CASTLRGRDTGELFF. The CDR3 region has the DNA TGTGCCAGCACCCTGAGGGGCAGGGACACCGGGGAGCTGTTTTTT. The chain carries TRBV7-9 and TRBJ2-2, with D perhaps given as TRBD1 or TRBD2 (5 bases each). This CDR3 contains 15 residues. Looked up from germline, CDR1 is SEHNR and CDR2 is FQNEAQ (reference sequence). The germline V and J ends were trimmed by 7 bases and 3 bases, with 15 bases remaining between them.

This chain links TRBV12-5 with TRBJ1-2; TRBD1 matches at 11 bases. The ends lost 5 bases at V and 8 bases at J; junction bases unmatched: 4. The germline V gene has CDR1 LGHNT and CDR2 FRNRAP. The CDR3 spans 13 residues. The CDR3 bases are TGTGCTAGTGGTCCGGGACAGGGGGGAGGCTACACCTTC. Translating gives CASGPGQGGGYTF. The full variable domain, with the rest looked up from reference TRBV12-5 and TRBJ1-2, is DARVTQTPRHKVTEMGQEVTMRCQPILGHNTVFWYRQTMMQGLELLAYFRNRAPLDDSGMPKDRFSAEMPDATLATLKIQPSEPRDSAVYFCASGPGQGGGYTFGSGTRLTVV.

The CDR3 DNA reads as TGTGCCAGCATAGGTCCAGGGTTCTATGGCTACACCTTC. Translated, it gives CASIGPGFYGYTF. This chain links TRBV2 with TRBJ1-2, with D tentatively TRBD1 (5 bases). With 7 bases removed from V and 4 bases from J, the gap between germline ends came to 13 bases. Germline lookup yields CDR1 SNHLY and CDR2 FYNNEI. The CDR3 has 13 residues.

V and J are TRBV27 and TRBJ1-4; D is possibly TRBD1 (6 bases). The V and J ends lost 6 bases and 10 bases respectively, with 18 bases between them. This CDR3 comprises 14 residues. CDR1 and CDR2 from the germline V gene are MNHEY and SMNVEV (reference sequence). This CDR3 reads CASRTAQATGKLFF. In nucleotides, the CDR3 is TGTGCCAGCAGAACCGCCCAGGCGACAGGAAAACTGTTTTTT.

This chain connects TRBV2 to TRBJ2-2, with D perhaps assigned TRBD1 or TRBD2 (5 bases each). V gave up 4 bases and J gave up 2 bases, with 14 bases separating them. From germline, CDR1 is SNHLY and CDR2 FYNNEI. This CDR3 is 16 amino acids long. The CDR3 here is CASSANLRGNTGELFF. Here the CDR3 DNA reads TGTGCCAGCAGTGCCAATTTGAGGGGAAACACCGGGGAGCTGTTTTTT.

This clone has only one observation. J is TRBJ1-2 and V is TRBV6-5; tentatively, D is TRBD1 (5 bases). V gave up 3 bases and J gave up 3 bases, with 8 bases separating them. Germline CDR1 reads MNHEY; CDR2 reads SVGAGI. The CDR3 is 13 amino acids. The CDR3 sequence is CASSYQGDYGYTF. The DNA for the CDR3 is TGTGCCAGCAGTTATCAGGGCGACTATGGCTACACCTTC.

The CDR3 protein is CASSLAMETQYF. Here the CDR3 DNA reads TGTGCCAGCAGCTTAGCCATGGAGACCCAGTACTTC. The gene calls are TRBV7-8 and TRBJ2-5; unclear D gene. The germline V gene encodes CDR1 SGHVS and CDR2 FQNEAQ. The CDR3 sequence is 12 residues long. V gave up 0 bases and J gave up 5 bases, with 4 bases separating them.

The gene calls are TRBV3-1 (or the pseudogene TRBV3-2) and TRBJ2-7, with unresolved D. The CDR3 loop spans 12 amino acids. From germline, CDR1 is LGHDT and CDR2 YNNKEL (reference sequence). Trimming cost V 1 base and J 6 bases, with 7 bases left between them. The CDR3 region is CASSQGGAEQYF. DNA for the CDR3: TGTGCCAGCAGCCAAGGAGGAGCCGAGCAGTACTTC.

This sequence joins TRBV28 and TRBJ2-5; 14 bases line up with TRBD2. CDR1 and CDR2 (germline): MDHEN, SYDVKM. With 4 bases clipped from V and 4 bases from J, the junction kept 5 bases outside the gene matches. This CDR3 comprises 16 residues. In DNA, the CDR3 is TGTGCCAGCAGTTCCATGGGACTAGCGGGAGTAGAGACCCAGTACTTC. Its protein is CASSSMGLAGVETQYF.

This chain uses TRBV6-5 with TRBJ2-1; TRBD2 aligns across 8 bases. V gave up 0 bases and J gave up 10 bases; unmatched junction bases: 11. Per germline, CDR1 MNHEY and CDR2 SVGAGI. CDR3 length: 16 amino acids. This CDR3 reads CASSYSPGLGGGEQFF. CDR3 nucleotide sequence: TGTGCCAGCAGTTACTCTCCGGGACTAGGAGGCGGGGAGCAGTTCTTC.